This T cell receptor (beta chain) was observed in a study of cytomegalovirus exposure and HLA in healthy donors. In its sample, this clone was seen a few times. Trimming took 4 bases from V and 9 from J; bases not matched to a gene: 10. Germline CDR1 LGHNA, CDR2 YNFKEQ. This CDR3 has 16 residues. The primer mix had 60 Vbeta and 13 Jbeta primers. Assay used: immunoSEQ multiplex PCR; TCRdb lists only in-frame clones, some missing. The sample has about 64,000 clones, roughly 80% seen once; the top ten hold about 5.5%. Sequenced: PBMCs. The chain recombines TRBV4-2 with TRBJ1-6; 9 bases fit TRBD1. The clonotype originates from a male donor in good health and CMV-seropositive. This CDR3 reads CASSLLRGQGGSPLHF. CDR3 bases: TGTGCCAGCAGCCTTCTTAGGGGACAGGGCGGTTCACCCCTCCACTTT.